Included here is one T cell receptor (beta chain) sequence, with context. These data come from a study of T cell repertoires in ileal Crohn's disease. On the study more broadly: 35% were active smokers at surgery; median disease duration was roughly 7.9 years.

Germline V gives CDR1 SGHAT, CDR2 FQNNGV. The CDR3 totals 13 residues. The ends were cut back, 5 bases at V and 0 bases at J, with 7 bases in the middle. Using immunoSEQ multiplex PCR, the repertoire was profiled, and TCRdb retains in-frame clones only, with some absent. Found here are about 7,200 clones, roughly 82% of them singletons; the top ten hold 7% to 10%. Sequencing was performed on ileal tissue. The genes are TRBV11-2 and TRBJ1-1, with D uncertain. The receptor was derived from an adult with Crohn's disease. CDR3 in amino acids: CASSPLMNTEAFF. The CDR3 DNA is TGTGCCAGCAGCCCCCTAATGAACACTGAAGCTTTCTTT.